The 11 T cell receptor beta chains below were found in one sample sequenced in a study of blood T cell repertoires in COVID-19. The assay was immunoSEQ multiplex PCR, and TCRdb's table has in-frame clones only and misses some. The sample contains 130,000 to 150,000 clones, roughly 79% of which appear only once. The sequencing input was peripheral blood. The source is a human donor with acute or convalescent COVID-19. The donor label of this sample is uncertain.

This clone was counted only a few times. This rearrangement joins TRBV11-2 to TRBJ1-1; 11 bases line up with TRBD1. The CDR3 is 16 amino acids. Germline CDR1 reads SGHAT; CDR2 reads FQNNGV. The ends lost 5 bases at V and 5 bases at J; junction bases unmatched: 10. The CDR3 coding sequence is TGTGCCAGCAGCCCCAGGACAGGGGGCGCGACGACTGAAGCTTTCTTT. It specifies CASSPRTGGATTEAFF.

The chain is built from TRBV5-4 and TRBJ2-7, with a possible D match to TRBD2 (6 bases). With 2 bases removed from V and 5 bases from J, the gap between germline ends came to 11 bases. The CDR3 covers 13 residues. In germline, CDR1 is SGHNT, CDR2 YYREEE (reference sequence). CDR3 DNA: TGTGCCAGCAGCTTCAACGGGGGAAACGAGCAGTACGTC. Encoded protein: CASSFNGGNEQYV.

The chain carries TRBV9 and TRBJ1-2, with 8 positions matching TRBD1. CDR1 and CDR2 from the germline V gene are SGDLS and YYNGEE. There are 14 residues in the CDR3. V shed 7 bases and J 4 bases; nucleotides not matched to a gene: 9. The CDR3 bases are TGTGCCAGCCGCGGCCAGGGGGCAGCCTATGGCTACACCTTC. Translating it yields CASRGQGAAYGYTF. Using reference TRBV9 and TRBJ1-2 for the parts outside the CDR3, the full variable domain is DSGVTQTPKHLITATGQRVTLRCSPRSGDLSVYWYQQSLDQGLQFLIQYYNGEERAKGNILERFSAQQFPDLHSELNLSSLELGDSALYFCASRGQGAAYGYTFGSGTRLTVV.

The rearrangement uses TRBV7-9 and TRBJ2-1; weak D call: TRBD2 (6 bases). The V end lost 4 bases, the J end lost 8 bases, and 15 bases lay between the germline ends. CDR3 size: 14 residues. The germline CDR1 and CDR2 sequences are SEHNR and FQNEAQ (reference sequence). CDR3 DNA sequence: TGTGCCAGCAGCTGGTCGACTAGTCTCGATGAGCAGTTCTTC. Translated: CASSWSTSLDEQFF.

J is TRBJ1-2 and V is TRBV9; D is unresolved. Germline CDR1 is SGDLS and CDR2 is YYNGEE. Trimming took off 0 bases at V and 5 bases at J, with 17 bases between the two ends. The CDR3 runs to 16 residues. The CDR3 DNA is TGTGCCAGCAGCGTAGGGGAGAGGCCCGACGTATATGGCTACACCTTC. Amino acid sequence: CASSVGERPDVYGYTF.

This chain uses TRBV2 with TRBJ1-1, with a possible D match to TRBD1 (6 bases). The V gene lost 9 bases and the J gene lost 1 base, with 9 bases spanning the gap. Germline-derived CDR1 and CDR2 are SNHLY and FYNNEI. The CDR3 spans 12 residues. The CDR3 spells CASKQGNTEAFF. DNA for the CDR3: TGTGCCAGTAAACAGGGGAACACTGAAGCTTTCTTT.

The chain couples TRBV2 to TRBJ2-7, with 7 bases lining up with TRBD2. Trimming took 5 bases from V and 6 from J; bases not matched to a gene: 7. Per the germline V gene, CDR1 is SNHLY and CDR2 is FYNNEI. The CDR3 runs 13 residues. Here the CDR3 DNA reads TGTGCCAGCAGTCCGGGACTAATGGGCGAGCAGTACGTC. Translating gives CASSPGLMGEQYV.

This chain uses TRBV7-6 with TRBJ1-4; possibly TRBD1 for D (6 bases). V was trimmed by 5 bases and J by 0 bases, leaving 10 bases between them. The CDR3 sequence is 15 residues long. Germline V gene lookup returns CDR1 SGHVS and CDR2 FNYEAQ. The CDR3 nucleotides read TGTGCCAGCAGCGGACAGACATCAACTAATGAAAAACTGTTTTTT. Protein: CASSGQTSTNEKLFF.

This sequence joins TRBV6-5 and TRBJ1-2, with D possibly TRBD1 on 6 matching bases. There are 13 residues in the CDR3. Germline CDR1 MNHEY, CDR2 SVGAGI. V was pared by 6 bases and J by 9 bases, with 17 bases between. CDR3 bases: TGTGCCAGCAGATCACCGGAAGGGGGTCGCTACACCTTC. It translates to CASRSPEGGRYTF.

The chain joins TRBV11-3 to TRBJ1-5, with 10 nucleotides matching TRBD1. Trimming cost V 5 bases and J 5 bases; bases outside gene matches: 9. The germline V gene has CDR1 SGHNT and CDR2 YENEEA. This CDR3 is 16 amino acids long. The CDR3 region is CASSIMTGGADQPQHF. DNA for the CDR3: TGTGCCAGCAGCATTATGACAGGGGGCGCAGATCAGCCCCAGCATTTT. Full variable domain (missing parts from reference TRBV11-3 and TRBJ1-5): EAGVVQSPRYKIIEKKQPVAFWCNPISGHNTLYWYLQNLGQGPELLIRYENEEAVDDSQLPKDRFSAERLKGVDSTLKIQPAELGDSAVYLCASSIMTGGADQPQHFGDGTRLSIL.

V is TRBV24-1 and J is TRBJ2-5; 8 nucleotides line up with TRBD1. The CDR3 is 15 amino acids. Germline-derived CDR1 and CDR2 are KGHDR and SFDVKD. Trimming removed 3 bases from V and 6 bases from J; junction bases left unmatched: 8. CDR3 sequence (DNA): TGTGCCACCAGTGATCAGCAGGGGGCCAGGCAGACCCAGTACTTC. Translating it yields CATSDQQGARQTQYF.